The clone carrying this TCR beta chain was seen at least ten times. Antigen unknown. This sample stems from a study of T-cell memory formation after mild COVID-19. Study-level findings and limits: Researchers report contracting CD4+ clones mostly in CM and EM, with CD8+ clones in EMRA.

CDR1 and CDR2 (germline): LGHDT, YNNKEL (reference sequence). The length of the CDR3 is 14 residues. V was shortened by 0 bases and J by 8 bases, with 12 bases between the two germline ends. UMIs and sample barcodes were carried by the TCR alpha and TCR beta cDNA libraries that 5'RACE produced using constant-segment primers. TCRdb reprocessed the 5' RACE reads with MiXCR, giving one entry per CDR3 protein. The data show 130,000 to 150,000 distinct CDR3 sequences, around 5.8% seen once. Input material: PBMCs or a T cell subset sorted from them (not recorded which). This chain links TRBV3-1 with TRBJ2-3; TRBD1 is a possible D gene (6 bases). This receptor was obtained from an adult woman who had mild COVID-19 (a few samples of this study predate the infection). Cell type and time point are not known. The CDR3 region is CASSQDWGPGTQYF. The DNA of the CDR3 is TGTGCCAGCAGCCAAGATTGGGGGCCGGGTACGCAGTATTTT.